These 17 T cell receptor beta chains were all obtained from the same sample, sequenced in a study of T cells in localized non-small cell lung cancer. Produced via immunoSEQ multiplex PCR; TCRdb's table is partial and in-frame only. The sample has about 130,000 clones; roughly 90% are singletons. The sequenced sample was peripheral blood, obtained before any cancer treatment. These receptors all stem from a female donor older than 55 with stage I lung adenocarcinoma.

The rearrangement joins TRBV19 to TRBJ1-5; 7 bases align to TRBD1. The CDR3 runs to 13 residues. The V segment lost 5 bases and the J segment 7 bases; nucleotides outside the gene matches: 5. Germline V gene lookup returns CDR1 LNHDA and CDR2 SQIVND (reference sequence). CDR3 sequence: CASSAYRGQPQHF. DNA of the CDR3: TGTGCCAGTAGTGCCTACAGGGGACAGCCCCAGCATTTT.

CDR3 amino acids: CASSPRRTPAFDEQFF. The CDR3 nucleotides read TGTGCCAGCAGCCCCAGGCGGACCCCAGCGTTCGATGAGCAGTTCTTC. The chain employs TRBV27 and TRBJ2-1, with D unresolved. Trimming pared 6 bases from V and 8 bases from J, leaving 23 bases between. Germline-derived CDR1 and CDR2 are MNHEY and SMNVEV (reference sequence). The CDR3 loop spans 16 amino acids.

This chain links TRBV6-6 with TRBJ2-5, with 11 bases fitting TRBD1. The V gene's germline CDR1 is MNHNY and CDR2 SVGAGI (reference sequence). The junction had 8 bases not matched to a gene; V was cut back by 7 bases and J by 4 bases. CDR3 length: 15 amino acids. DNA of the CDR3: TGTGCCAGCAAGAAGGGACAGGGGGTGGGAGAGACCCAGTACTTC. It yields the protein CASKKGQGVGETQYF.

This chain connects TRBV19 to TRBJ2-5, with 8 positions matching TRBD2. V trimming: 6 bases; J trimming: 4 bases; junction bases outside the gene matches: 16. The CDR3 has 17 amino acids. The germline V gene encodes CDR1 LNHDA and CDR2 SQIVND (reference sequence). The DNA of the CDR3 is TGTGCCAGTAGCCACAGCCGACTAGCGATGACGGGAGAGACCCAGTACTTC. It yields the protein CASSHSRLAMTGETQYF.

V is TRBV23-1 and J is TRBJ1-2; D is unclear. TRBV23-1 is sorted into the ORF group, with uncertain function. The CDR3 is made up of 14 amino acids. Trimming left V 11 bases short and J 3 bases short, with 19 bases between. Written as DNA, the CDR3 is TGCGCCGCTTCGCGTCACAAACCGGACTATGGCTACACCTTC. Encoded protein: CAASRHKPDYGYTF.

The chain couples TRBV29-1 to TRBJ2-1, with 8 bases lining up with TRBD1. CDR3 length equals 14 residues. CDR1 and CDR2 from the germline V gene are SQVTM and ANQGSEA. The trim removed 4 bases at V and 10 bases at J, leaving 12 bases unmatched. CDR3 amino acids: CSVAQGARDTEQFF. The CDR3 region has the DNA TGCAGCGTTGCTCAGGGGGCTCGGGATACGGAGCAGTTCTTC.

The chain employs TRBV15 and TRBJ1-4; 7 bases are a match to TRBD1. Germline-derived CDR1 and CDR2 are LNHNV and YYDKDF (reference sequence). The CDR3 covers 16 residues. V was pared by 0 bases and J by 8 bases, with 9 bases of the junction left unmatched. CDR3 amino acids: CATSRDLKQGYEKLFF. The CDR3 coding sequence is TGTGCCACCAGCAGAGATTTGAAACAGGGGTACGAAAAACTGTTTTTT.

The chain combines TRBV6-5 with TRBJ2-3, with no clear D. The CDR3 extends over 14 amino acids. Per the germline V gene, CDR1 is MNHEY and CDR2 is SVGAGI. V shed 2 bases and J shed 3 bases, with 9 bases lying between them. The CDR3, as DNA: TGTGCCAGCAGTTACGTCGGAGCAACAGATACGCAGTATTTT. Translated, it gives CASSYVGATDTQYF.

This clone occurred once. V is TRBV6-5 and J is TRBJ1-1, with TRBD1 as a possible D gene (5 bases). V was pared by 5 bases and J by 5 bases, with 15 bases between. The germline V gene has CDR1 MNHEY and CDR2 SVGAGI. This CDR3 region has 14 residues. The CDR3 sequence is CASSSRGDGTEAFF. The CDR3 nucleotides read TGTGCCAGCAGTAGCCGGGGGGATGGGACTGAAGCTTTCTTT.

A word on this clone: The same CDR3 is also encoded by other DNA sequences in this sample. The CDR3 bases are TGCGCCAGCAGCACCGGACAGGTACCATACGAGCAGTACTTC. Its protein product is CASSTGQVPYEQYF. This sequence joins TRBV5-1 and TRBJ2-7; 7 bases are shared with TRBD1. Germline CDR1 reads SGHRS; CDR2 reads YFSETQ. V dropped 4 bases and J dropped 4; count of bases not matched to a gene: 8. The CDR3 is made up of 14 amino acids.

The gene calls are TRBV5-1 and TRBJ1-4; D uncertain. Trimming stripped 0 bases from V and 4 bases from J, with 7 bases between. Germline loops: CDR1 SGHRS, CDR2 YFSETQ. The CDR3 totals 14 residues. CDR3 in amino acids: CASSLAGINEKLFF. The CDR3 DNA reads TGCGCCAGCAGCTTGGCGGGGATTAATGAAAAACTGTTTTTT.

This chain uses TRBV30 with TRBJ2-1; D not resolved. This CDR3 contains 13 residues. Germline loops: CDR1 GTSNPN, CDR2 SVGIG (reference sequence). Deletions cut 2 bases from V and 0 bases from J, with 5 bases between. CDR3 in DNA: TGTGCCTGGAGTAAGAGCTCCTACAATGAGCAGTTCTTC. Translated: CAWSKSSYNEQFF.

V is TRBV5-6 and J is TRBJ2-7; D is unclear. The length of the CDR3 is 11 residues. Germline values: CDR1 SGHDT, CDR2 YYEEEE. V lost 4 bases, J lost 7 bases, and 9 bases lay in between. The CDR3 region is CASSQAGEQYF. CDR3 nucleotide sequence: TGTGCCAGCAGCCAGGCTGGGGAGCAGTACTTC.

The chain has TRBV11-2 and TRBJ2-7; tentatively, D is TRBD2 (5 bases). Germline CDR1 and CDR2: SGHAT and FQNNGV. The CDR3 loop spans 14 amino acids. Trimming removed 2 bases from V and 4 bases from J, with 12 bases in between. CDR3 nucleotide sequence: TGTGCCAGCAGCTTAAATAGCGTTGGGTACGAGCAGTACTTC. Translated: CASSLNSVGYEQYF. Variable domain in full (rest from reference TRBV11-2 and TRBJ2-7): EAGVAQSPRYKIIEKRQSVAFWCNPISGHATLYWYQQILGQGPKLLIQFQNNGVVDDSQLPKDRFSAERLKGVDSTLKIQPAKLEDSAVYLCASSLNSVGYEQYFGPGTRLTVT.

The V and J genes are TRBV7-9 and TRBJ1-2; D not resolved. V shed 3 bases and J shed 5 bases, with 10 bases lying between them. The CDR3 consists of 13 residues. CDR1 SEHNR and CDR2 FQNEAQ come from the germline V gene (reference sequence). The CDR3 sequence is CASSLGNPYGYTF. In nucleotides, the CDR3 is TGTGCCAGCAGCTTGGGAAATCCTTATGGCTACACCTTC.

V and J are TRBV14 and TRBJ2-3; TRBD1 agrees at 7 bases. J gave up 0 bases and V 4 bases, and 10 bases lay outside the gene matches. There are 17 residues in the CDR3. Germline V gene lookup returns CDR1 SGHDN and CDR2 FVKESK. Written as DNA, the CDR3 is TGTGCCAGCAGCCCGGAGTACGGGACAGCTAGCACAGATACGCAGTATTTT. Translating it yields CASSPEYGTASTDTQYF.

The rearrangement links TRBV7-9 to TRBJ1-2; D may be TRBD1 (6 bases). Germline V gives CDR1 SEHNR, CDR2 FQNEAQ (reference sequence). Trimming took 0 bases from V and 2 from J, leaving 19 bases between them. The CDR3 covers 18 residues. As DNA, the CDR3 is TGTGCCAGCAGCTTAGCCCTTAACTCCGTACAGGGAAACTATGGCTACACCTTC. Its translation is CASSLALNSVQGNYGYTF. The full variable domain, its missing parts supplied by reference TRBV7-9 and TRBJ1-2, is DTGVSQNPRHKITKRGQNVTFRCDPISEHNRLYWYRQTLGQGPEFLTYFQNEAQLEKSRLLSDRFSAERPKGSFSTLEIQRTEQGDSAMYLCASSLALNSVQGNYGYTFGSGTRLTVV.